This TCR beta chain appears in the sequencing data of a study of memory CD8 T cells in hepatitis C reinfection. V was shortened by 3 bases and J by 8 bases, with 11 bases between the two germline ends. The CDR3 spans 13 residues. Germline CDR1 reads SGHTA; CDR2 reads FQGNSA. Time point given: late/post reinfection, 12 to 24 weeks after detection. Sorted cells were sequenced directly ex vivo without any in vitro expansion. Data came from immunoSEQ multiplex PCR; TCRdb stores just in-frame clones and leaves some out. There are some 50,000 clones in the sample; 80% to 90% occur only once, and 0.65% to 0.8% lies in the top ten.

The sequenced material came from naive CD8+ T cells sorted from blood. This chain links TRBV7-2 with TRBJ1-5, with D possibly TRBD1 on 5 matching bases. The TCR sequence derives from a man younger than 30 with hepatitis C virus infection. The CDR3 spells CASSFGVGEPQHF. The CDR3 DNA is TGTGCCAGCAGCTTTGGGGTAGGGGAGCCCCAGCATTTT. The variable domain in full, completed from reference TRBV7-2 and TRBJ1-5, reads GAGVSQSPSNKVTEKGKDVELRCDPISGHTALYWYRQSLGQGLEFLIYFQGNSAPDKSGLPSDRFSAERTGGSVSTLTIQRTQQEDSAVYLCASSFGVGEPQHFGDGTRLSIL.